This T cell receptor (beta chain) is drawn from a study of shared clonotypes between healthy human individuals. The CDR3 covers 16 residues. Germline V gene sequence: CDR1 SGHRS, CDR2 YFSETQ. V was pared by 0 bases and J by 1 base, with 11 bases between. Researchers partitioned CD4+ cells into CD45RA+ naive and CD45RA-negative memory subsets. Genomic DNA (from each subset) was split evenly across several immunoSEQ plates. For sorted subsets, approximately 180 ng DNA per replicate equaled 30,000 or so T cell genomes. Profiled with immunoSEQ multiplex PCR; TCRdb holds only in-frame clones, not every one. The sample shows 2 million to 2.5 million clones, 93% of them seen only once.

The rearrangement uses TRBV5-1 and TRBJ1-3, with D hard to call. The sequenced sample was naive CD4+ T cells from PBMCs. Subset described: CD45RA+ positively selected. The origin of this receptor is a young man in good health. Some clones in this sample may be carry-over from other donors' samples. The CDR3 nucleotides read TGCGCCAGCAGCTTGGACGGCCAGAGATCTGGAAACACCATATATTTT. Its protein is CASSLDGQRSGNTIYF.